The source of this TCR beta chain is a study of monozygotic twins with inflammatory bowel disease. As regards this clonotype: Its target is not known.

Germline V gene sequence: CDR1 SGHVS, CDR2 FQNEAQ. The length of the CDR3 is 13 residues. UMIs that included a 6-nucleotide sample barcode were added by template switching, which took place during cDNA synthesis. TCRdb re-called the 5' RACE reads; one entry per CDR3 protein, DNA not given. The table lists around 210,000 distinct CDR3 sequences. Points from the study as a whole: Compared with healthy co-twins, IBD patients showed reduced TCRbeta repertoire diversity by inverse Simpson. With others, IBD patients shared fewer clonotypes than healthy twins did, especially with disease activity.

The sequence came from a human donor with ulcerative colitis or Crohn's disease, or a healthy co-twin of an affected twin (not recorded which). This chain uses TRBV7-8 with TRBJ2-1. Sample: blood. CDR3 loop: CASSSNDDNEQFF.